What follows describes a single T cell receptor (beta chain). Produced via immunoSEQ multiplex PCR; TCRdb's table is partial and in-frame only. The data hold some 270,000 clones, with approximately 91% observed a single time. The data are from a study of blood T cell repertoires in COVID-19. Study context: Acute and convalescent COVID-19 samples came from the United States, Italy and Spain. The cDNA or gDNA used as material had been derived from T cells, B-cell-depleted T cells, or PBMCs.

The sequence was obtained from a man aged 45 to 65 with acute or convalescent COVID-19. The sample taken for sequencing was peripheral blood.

The CDR3 coding sequence is TGTGCCAGCAGCTTATCTATAGCGGGGGGTCCGGGGGAGACCCAGTACTTC. Amino acids: CASSLSIAGGPGETQYF. The V and J genes are TRBV7-9 and TRBJ2-5, with TRBD2 matching over 10 bases. Germline V CDR1 and CDR2: SEHNR, FQNEAQ (reference sequence). J was trimmed by 5 bases and V by 2 bases; bases with no gene match: 11. The CDR3 sequence is 17 residues long.